A single sample gave rise to the 26 T cell receptor beta chains below, sequenced in a study of breast tumors, draining lymph nodes, adjacent tissues. TCRdb re-derived calls from the multiplex PCR reads in MiXCR, one entry per CDR3 protein. The table includes about 110,000 distinct CDR3 sequences, under 40% detected once. Breast cancer patients provided tissue from their axillary draining lymph nodes. The sample taken for sequencing was axillary lymph node tissue. Receptors originate from a female donor with breast cancer. Some clones in this sample may be carry-over from other donors' samples.

This clonotype has only a few counts. The chain recombines TRBV18 with TRBJ1-1; D gene ambiguous. The germline CDR1 and CDR2 sequences are KGHSH and LQKENI. The CDR3 sequence is 14 residues long. The V and J ends lost 4 bases and 6 bases respectively, with 15 bases between them. The CDR3 DNA sequence: TGTGCCAGCTCACTGGGTGAGGTAGGCCCTGAAGCTTTCTTT. Protein sequence: CASSLGEVGPEAFF.

In its sample, this clonotype was seen a few times. A much larger clonotype is one base distant, so this may be a read error. The J gene is TRBJ2-7, the V gene TRBV20-1, with a possible D match to TRBD2 (6 bases). The germline V gene encodes CDR1 DFQATT and CDR2 SNEGSKA (reference sequence). The CDR3 loop spans 14 amino acids. The CDR3 spells CSARDTGLSSEQYF. The CDR3 region has the DNA TGCAGTGCTAGAGATACGGGACTCTCCTCCGAGCAGTACTTC.

A single count supports this clonotype. Sequence at one end of the junction differs from germline and may be a read error. V usage is TRBV14 and J usage is TRBJ2-7; 8 nucleotides align to TRBD1. Germline lookup yields CDR1 SGHDN and CDR2 FVKESK. This CDR3 spans 16 amino acids. The CDR3 reads CAGSQDPGQAGVRQYF. CDR3 bases: TGTGCCGGCAGCCAGGATCCGGGACAGGCAGGAGTAAGGCAGTACTTC.

This clonotype was seen ten or more times. The chain recombines TRBV19 with TRBJ2-1; 8 nucleotides match TRBD2. This CDR3 is 16 amino acids long. J lost 4 bases, V lost 5 bases, and 10 bases had no gene match. In germline, CDR1 is LNHDA, CDR2 SQIVND (reference sequence). DNA for the CDR3: TGTGCCAGTAGTTCCCCGTCCGGGGGGGGATACAATGAGCAGTTCTTC. It is translated as CASSSPSGGGYNEQFF.

This clonotype appeared many times. The chain links TRBV6-6 to TRBJ2-1; 9 bases line up with TRBD2. V was clipped by 6 bases and J by 7 bases; unmatched bases: 10. The length of the CDR3 is 15 residues. The germline gives CDR1 MNHNY, CDR2 SVGAGI (reference sequence). As DNA, the CDR3 is TGTGCCAGCAGAGCGGGACTAGCAATCCTGAATGAGCAGTTCTTC. It specifies CASRAGLAILNEQFF.

The table lists this clonotype with many counts. CDR3 residues: CSAEQETQYF. CDR3 nucleotides: TGCAGTGCTGAACAAGAGACCCAGTACTTC. V usage is TRBV20-1 and J usage is TRBJ2-5, with D unclear. The germline V gene has CDR1 DFQATT and CDR2 SNEGSKA (reference sequence). V was trimmed by 5 bases and J by 2 bases, leaving 3 bases between them. The CDR3 covers 10 residues.

This clonotype was observed at least ten times. A much larger clone is a single base away; this may be a read error. The rearrangement uses TRBV20-1 and TRBJ2-5, with D maybe TRBD1 (6 bases). Trimming took off 6 bases at V and 7 bases at J, with 21 bases between the two ends. Germline-derived CDR1 and CDR2 are DFQATT and SNEGSKA (reference sequence). The length of the CDR3 is 14 residues. The CDR3 spells CSAPHLGARTTQYF. Here the CDR3 DNA reads TGCAGTGCGCCCCATCTGGGGGCCAGAACGACCCAGTACTTC.

This clonotype was found many times. Germline is not matched at one junction end, which may reflect a read error. The genes are TRBV24-1 and TRBJ2-2; D possibly corresponds to TRBD2 (6 bases). Germline lookup yields CDR1 KGHDR and CDR2 SFDVKD. This CDR3 region has 17 residues. DNA of the CDR3: TGTGCCACCAGCGATTTGGCGGGGAACGACAGCACCGGGGAGCTGTTTTTT. Its translation is CATSDLAGNDSTGELFF.

This clonotype was counted at least ten times. This chain joins TRBV5-5 and TRBJ1-4; 7 nucleotides agree with TRBD1. CDR1 and CDR2 (germline): SGHKS, YYEKEE (reference sequence). J was trimmed by 8 bases and V by 6 bases; bases with no gene match: 13. CDR3 length equals 15 residues. The CDR3 region is CASNERQGSGEKLFF. Written as DNA, the CDR3 is TGTGCCAGCAACGAAAGACAGGGATCAGGAGAAAAACTGTTTTTT.

This clonotype was seen at least ten times. The rearrangement uses TRBV7-2 and TRBJ2-1; tentatively, D is TRBD1 (6 bases). CDR1 and CDR2 (germline): SGHTA, FQGNSA. Trimming took off 0 bases at V and 6 bases at J, with 6 bases between the two ends. This CDR3 is 13 amino acids long. CDR3 DNA sequence: TGTGCCAGCAGCTTAGCGGGGGCCAATGAGCAGTTCTTC. Translated: CASSLAGANEQFF.

This clonotype has a count of ten or more. V usage is TRBV4-1 and J usage is TRBJ2-2, with D perhaps matching TRBD2 (5 bases). V was pared by 0 bases and J by 7 bases, with 18 bases between. The CDR3 is 17 residues long. Germline V gene lookup returns CDR1 MGHRA and CDR2 YSYEKL. In DNA, the CDR3 is TGCGCCAGCAGCCAAGATCGCTCCGGGGATTCGATCGGGGAGCTGTTTTTT. Protein sequence: CASSQDRSGDSIGELFF.

This clonotype showed up many times. The rearrangement links TRBV6-1 to TRBJ1-6; 9 positions agree with TRBD1. Germline CDR1 MNHNS, CDR2 SASEGT. CDR3 length: 16 amino acids. V was clipped by 6 bases and J by 3 bases; unmatched bases: 6. This CDR3 reads CASRVGQGNYNSPLHF. The DNA for the CDR3 is TGTGCCAGCAGGGTAGGACAGGGGAACTATAATTCACCCCTCCACTTT.

The table lists this clonotype with many counts. A much larger clone is a single base away; this may be a read error. The V and J genes are TRBV13 and TRBJ1-2, with no clear D. The CDR3 length is 12 residues. The V gene lost 6 bases and the J gene lost 4 bases, with 9 bases spanning the gap. Germline V gene sequence: CDR1 PRHDT, CDR2 FYEKMQ (reference sequence). CDR3: CASSQHFYGYTF. The CDR3 nucleotides read TGTGCCAGCAGTCAGCATTTCTATGGCTACACCTTC. Filled out from reference TRBV13 and TRBJ1-2, the complete variable domain reads AAGVIQSPRHLIKEKRETATLKCYPIPRHDTVYWYQQGPGQDPQFLISFYEKMQSDKGSIPDRFSAQQFSDYHSELNMSSLELGDSALYFCASSQHFYGYTFGSGTRLTVV.

The rearrangement joins TRBV20-1 to TRBJ2-3; 7 nucleotides agree with TRBD1. With 5 bases clipped from V and 4 bases from J, the junction kept 9 bases outside the gene matches. The V gene's germline CDR1 is DFQATT and CDR2 SNEGSKA (reference sequence). The CDR3 consists of 14 residues. The DNA for the CDR3 is TGCAGTGCTTACAGACAGGGAGTGTCAGATACGCAGTATTTT. Protein sequence: CSAYRQGVSDTQYF.

At least ten counts were recorded for this clonotype. CDR3 DNA: TGTGCCAGCAGTTCGGGAAGGCGGAGCTCCTACGAGCAGTACTTC. Translation gives CASSSGRRSSYEQYF. V and J are TRBV5-4 and TRBJ2-7, with D perhaps matching TRBD2 (5 bases). The CDR3 runs 15 residues. Deletions cut 5 bases from V and 0 bases from J, with 15 bases between. The germline V gene has CDR1 SGHNT and CDR2 YYREEE (reference sequence).

This clonotype was seen many times. A read error may be the cause here, since a much bigger clone is one base away. The rearrangement joins TRBV9 to TRBJ2-5, with 11 bases matching TRBD2. Germline CDR1 SGDLS, CDR2 YYNGEE. The CDR3 is 15 amino acids. CDR3: CASSLAGGHQETPYF. The CDR3 region has the DNA TGTGCCAGCAGTCTAGCGGGGGGCCACCAAGAGACCCCGTACTTC.

With respect to this clonotype: Sequence at one end of the junction differs from germline and may be a read error. The chain links TRBV7-9 to TRBJ1-2, with 7 bases identical to TRBD1. There are 15 residues in the CDR3. Germline V gene lookup returns CDR1 SEHNR and CDR2 FQNEAQ (reference sequence). CDR3 DNA: TGTGCCAGCAGTCAAGATCGGACAGGAGCCTATGGCTACCCCTTC. This sequence encodes CASSQDRTGAYGYPF. The full variable domain, rest sourced from reference TRBV7-9 and TRBJ1-2, is DTGVSQNPRHKITKRGQNVTFRCDPISEHNRLYWYRQTLGQGPEFLTYFQNEAQLEKSRLLSDRFSAERPKGSFSTLEIQRTEQGDSAMYLCASSQDRTGAYGYPFGSGTRLTVV.

This clonotype was observed many times. The V gene is TRBV12-3 or TRBV12-4, the J gene TRBJ2-1, with 7 bases lining up with TRBD1. This CDR3 contains 12 residues. The ends lost 5 bases at V and 9 bases at J; junction bases unmatched: 4. Here the CDR3 reads CASSLTGVEQFF. The CDR3 DNA sequence: TGTGCCAGCAGTCTAACAGGGGTTGAGCAGTTCTTC.

Ten or more counts support this clonotype. This rearrangement joins TRBV7-9 to TRBJ2-3; possibly TRBD1 for D (5 bases). This CDR3 spans 13 amino acids. Germline CDR1 SEHNR, CDR2 FQNEAQ (reference sequence). V lost 3 bases and J lost 5, with 9 bases in between. Here the CDR3 reads CASSLAGQDTQYF. In nucleotides, the CDR3 is TGTGCCAGCAGCTTGGCAGGGCAAGATACGCAGTATTTT.

The sample holds many counts of this clonotype. One base away lies a much larger clone, so this may be a sequencing read error. The genes are TRBV7-2 and TRBJ2-5; 11 nucleotides line up with TRBD2. The CDR3 covers 15 residues. The V gene's germline CDR1 is SGHTA and CDR2 FQGNSA. In DNA form, the CDR3 reads TGTGCCAGCAGCTTAGAGGGACTAGCGGAGGAGACCCAGCACTTC. Amino acids: CASSLEGLAEETQHF. The variable domain in full, completed from reference TRBV7-2 and TRBJ2-5, reads GAGVSQSPSNKVTEKGKDVELRCDPISGHTALYWYRQSLGQGLEFLIYFQGNSAPDKSGLPSDRFSAERTGGSVSTLTIQRTQQEDSAVYLCASSLEGLAEETQHFGPGTRLLVL.

The rearrangement links TRBV20-1 to TRBJ2-7; TRBD1 matches at 8 bases. Germline values: CDR1 DFQATT, CDR2 SNEGSKA (reference sequence). Trimming took 4 bases from V and 6 from J; bases not matched to a gene: 11. The CDR3 is 14 residues long. CDR3 bases: TGCAGTGCTATGGGTGGCAGGGGGCTTTCCGAGCAGTACTTC. Its translation: CSAMGGRGLSEQYF.

This clonotype was detected a few times. It may be a read error: a sequence one base away is much more abundant. The V and J genes are TRBV3-1 and TRBJ2-2; possibly TRBD2 for D (5 bases). Trimming stripped 1 base from V and 7 bases from J, with 13 bases between. CDR1 and CDR2 from the germline V gene are LGHDT and YNNKEL (reference sequence). CDR3 length equals 15 residues. CDR3 in DNA: TGTGCCAGCAGCCAAGCGAGGGTGAAAGGCGGGGAGCTGTTTTTT. This gives the protein CASSQARVKGGELFF. The full variable domain, completed using reference TRBV3-1 and TRBJ2-2, is DTAVSQTPKYLVTQMGNDKSIKCEQNLGHDTMYWYKQDSKKFLKIMFSYNNKELIINETVPNRFSPKSPDKAHLNLHINSLELGDSAVYFCASSQARVKGGELFFGEGSRLTVL.

This clonotype was picked up many times. The chain combines TRBV5-5 with TRBJ2-2; 9 bases are shared with TRBD1. This CDR3 has 18 residues. V lost 4 bases and J lost 1; bases outside the gene matches: 11. CDR1 and CDR2 from the germline V gene are SGHKS and YYEKEE (reference sequence). The CDR3 nucleotides are TGTGCCAGCAGCCCCCCCCGAACAGGGGGCAGGAACACCGGGGAGCTGTTTTTT. This codes for CASSPPRTGGRNTGELFF.

This clonotype was detected only a few times. The J gene is TRBJ1-1, the V gene TRBV20-1; D may be TRBD1 (5 bases). Germline lookup yields CDR1 DFQATT and CDR2 SNEGSKA (reference sequence). This CDR3 contains 13 residues. Trimming shortened V by 6 bases and J by 7 bases, and 18 bases separated the two germline ends. The DNA for the CDR3 is TGCAGTGCAGCCCCCGGGGGTCACAGTGAAGCTTTCTTT. Amino acid sequence: CSAAPGGHSEAFF.

As regards this clonotype: Sequence at one end of the junction differs from germline and may be a read error. This chain links TRBV5-1 with TRBJ2-5; tentative D call: TRBD2 (7 bases). Germline V gene sequence: CDR1 SGHRS, CDR2 YFSETQ. The CDR3 runs to 14 residues. CDR3 sequence reads: CASSSRGAQDTQYF. Here the CDR3 DNA reads TGCGCCAGCAGCTCCCGGGGGGCGCAAGACACCCAGTACTTC. Together with reference TRBV5-1 and TRBJ2-5, the CDR3 gives the full variable domain: KAGVTQTPRYLIKTRGQQVTLSCSPISGHRSVSWYQQTPGQGLQFLFEYFSETQRNKGNFPGRFSGRQFSNSRSEMNVSTLELGDSALYLCASSSRGAQDTQYFGPGTRLLVL.

This clonotype was recorded at least ten times. The junction departs from the called germline gene at one end, perhaps through a read error. The chain uses TRBV6-6 and TRBJ2-3; D is unclear. Germline values: CDR1 MNHNY, CDR2 SVGAGI (reference sequence). The length of the CDR3 is 12 residues. The CDR3 loop reads CASSYQEPPQYF. Here the CDR3 DNA reads TGTGCCAGCAGTTACCAGGAACCACCGCAATATTTT.